A selection of T cell receptor beta chains follows, all from one sample in a study of T cell clusters in autoimmune cytopenias. TCRdb reprocessed the multiplex PCR reads and stores each CDR3 protein as one record, lacking DNA. The sample table sets out just over 6,000 distinct CDR3 sequences. In addition, the sample was reused for a study of T cell repertoires in aging, cancer and after chemotherapy.

Sequenced material: peripheral blood. These receptors were collected from a human donor in good health. Both conserved end residues are part of each CDR3. Not every row has a clone size; where given, it reads once, few, many or a size class.

>TRBV12-3/TRBV12-4|medium-sized|TRBJ1-5
CASGMSANQPQHF
>TRBV6-6|.|TRBJ2-5
CASSLRGGGETQYF
>TRBV18|medium-sized|TRBJ2-7
CASSPLGQGAGEQYF
>TRBV5-1|.|TRBJ1-1
CASSETGTAAFF
>TRBV28|.|TRBJ2-1
CASSLGETRRQFF
>TRBV6-5|.|TRBJ1-2
CASSPRDSIYGYTF
>TRBV27|medium-sized|TRBJ2-7
CASSPSAGAFNYEQYF
>TRBV14|.|TRBJ1-1
CASSQYRGLTEAFF
>TRBV29-1|medium-sized|TRBJ2-5
CSGLGTSGGPRETQYF
>TRBV5-6|.|TRBJ1-4
CASSFGGATNEKLFF
>TRBV7-2|.|TRBJ2-2
CASSFSGDNTGELFF